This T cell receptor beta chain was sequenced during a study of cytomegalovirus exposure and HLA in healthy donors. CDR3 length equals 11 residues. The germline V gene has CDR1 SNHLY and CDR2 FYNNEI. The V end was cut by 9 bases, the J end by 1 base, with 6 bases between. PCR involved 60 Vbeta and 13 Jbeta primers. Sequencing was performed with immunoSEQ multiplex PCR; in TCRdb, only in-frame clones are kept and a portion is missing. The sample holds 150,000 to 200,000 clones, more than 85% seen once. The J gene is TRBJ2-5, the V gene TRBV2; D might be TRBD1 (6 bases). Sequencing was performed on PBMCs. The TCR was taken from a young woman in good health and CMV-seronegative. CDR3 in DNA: TGTGCCAGAGGGGGCCAAGAGACCCAGTACTTC. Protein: CARGGQETQYF.